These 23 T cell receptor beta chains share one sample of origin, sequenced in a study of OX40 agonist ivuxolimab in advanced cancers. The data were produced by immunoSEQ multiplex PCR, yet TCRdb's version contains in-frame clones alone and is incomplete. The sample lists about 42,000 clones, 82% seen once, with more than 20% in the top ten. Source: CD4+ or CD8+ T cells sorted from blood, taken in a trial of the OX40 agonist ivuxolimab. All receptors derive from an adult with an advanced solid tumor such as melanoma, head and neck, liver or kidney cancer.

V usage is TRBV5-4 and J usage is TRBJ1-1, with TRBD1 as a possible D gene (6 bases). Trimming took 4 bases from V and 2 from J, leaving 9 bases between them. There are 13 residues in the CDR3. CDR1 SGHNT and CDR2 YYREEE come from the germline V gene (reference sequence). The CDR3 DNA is TGTGCCAGCAGCGCCGGGACAAACACTGAAGCTTTCTTT. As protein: CASSAGTNTEAFF.

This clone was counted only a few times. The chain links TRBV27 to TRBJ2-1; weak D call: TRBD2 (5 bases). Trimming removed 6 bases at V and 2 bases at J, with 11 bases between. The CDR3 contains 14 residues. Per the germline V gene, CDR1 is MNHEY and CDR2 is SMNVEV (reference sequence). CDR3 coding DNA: TGTGCCAGCAGACTAGAAGGGACCTACAATGAGCAGTTCTTC. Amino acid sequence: CASRLEGTYNEQFF.

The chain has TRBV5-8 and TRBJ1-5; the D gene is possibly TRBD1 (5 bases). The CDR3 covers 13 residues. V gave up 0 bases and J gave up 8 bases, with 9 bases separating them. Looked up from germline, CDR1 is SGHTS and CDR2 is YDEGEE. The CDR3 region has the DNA TGTGCCAGCAGCTTGGGCAGGGAGAAGCCCCAGCATTTT. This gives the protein CASSLGREKPQHF.

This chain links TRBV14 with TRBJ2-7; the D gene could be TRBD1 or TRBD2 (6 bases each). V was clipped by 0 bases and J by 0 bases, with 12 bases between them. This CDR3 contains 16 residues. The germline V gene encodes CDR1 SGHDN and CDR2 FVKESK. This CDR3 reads CASSQEPGANSYEQYF. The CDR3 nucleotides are TGTGCCAGCAGCCAAGAACCGGGGGCGAACTCCTACGAGCAGTACTTC.

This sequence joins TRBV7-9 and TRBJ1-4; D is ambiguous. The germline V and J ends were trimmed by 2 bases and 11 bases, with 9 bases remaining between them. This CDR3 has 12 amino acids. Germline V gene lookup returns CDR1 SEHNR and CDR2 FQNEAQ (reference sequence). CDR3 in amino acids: CASSLPEGKLFF. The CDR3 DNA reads TGTGCCAGCAGCTTACCAGAAGGGAAACTGTTTTTT.

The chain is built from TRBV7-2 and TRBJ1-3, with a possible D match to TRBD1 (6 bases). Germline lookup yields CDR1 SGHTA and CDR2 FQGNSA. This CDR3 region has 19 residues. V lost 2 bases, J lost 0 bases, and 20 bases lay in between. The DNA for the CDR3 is TGTGCCAGCAGCTTAAGGATCTTGGACAGCACAAGCTCTGGAAACACCATATATTTT. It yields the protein CASSLRILDSTSSGNTIYF.

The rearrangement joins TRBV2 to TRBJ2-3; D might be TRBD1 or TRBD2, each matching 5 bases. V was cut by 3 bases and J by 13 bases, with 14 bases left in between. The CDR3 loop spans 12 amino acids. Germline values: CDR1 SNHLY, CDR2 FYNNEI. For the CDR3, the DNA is TGTGCCAGCAGTGATCTGGGGGAGAGCAAGTATTTT. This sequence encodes CASSDLGESKYF.

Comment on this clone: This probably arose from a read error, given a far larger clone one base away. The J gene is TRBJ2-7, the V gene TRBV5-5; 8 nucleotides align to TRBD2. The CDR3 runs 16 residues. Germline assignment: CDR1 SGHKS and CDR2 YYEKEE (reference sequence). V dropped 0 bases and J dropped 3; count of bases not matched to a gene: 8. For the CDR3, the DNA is TGTGCCAGCAGCTTGGAAGAGACTAGCGAGTTCTACGAGCAGTACTTC. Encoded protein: CASSLEETSEFYEQYF.

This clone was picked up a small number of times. CDR3 in amino acids: CASSTNRGGLAIWEQYF. CDR3 in DNA: TGTGCCAGCTCGACAAACCGAGGGGGACTAGCGATTTGGGAGCAGTACTTC. The chain combines TRBV18 with TRBJ2-7; 10 nucleotides agree with TRBD2. V was clipped by 6 bases and J by 7 bases; unmatched bases: 18. This CDR3 region has 17 residues. The germline CDR1 and CDR2 sequences are KGHSH and LQKENI. Full variable domain (missing parts from reference TRBV18 and TRBJ2-7): NAGVMQNPRHLVRRRGQEARLRCSPMKGHSHVYWYRQLPEEGLKFMVYLQKENIIDESGMPKERFSAEFPKEGPSILRIQQVVRGDSAAYFCASSTNRGGLAIWEQYFGPGTRLTVT.

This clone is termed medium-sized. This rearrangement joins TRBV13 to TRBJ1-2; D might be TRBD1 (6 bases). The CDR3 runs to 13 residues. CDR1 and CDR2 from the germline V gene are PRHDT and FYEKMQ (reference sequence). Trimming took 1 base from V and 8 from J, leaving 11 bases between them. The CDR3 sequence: CASSLDRGLGYTF. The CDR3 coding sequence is TGTGCCAGCAGCTTAGACCGGGGGCTGGGCTACACCTTC.

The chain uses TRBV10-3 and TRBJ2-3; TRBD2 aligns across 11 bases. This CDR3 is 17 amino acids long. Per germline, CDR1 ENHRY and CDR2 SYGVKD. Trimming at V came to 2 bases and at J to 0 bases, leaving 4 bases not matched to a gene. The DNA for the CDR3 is TGTGCCATCAGTGAGCCGGGACTAGCGGTAAGCACAGATACGCAGTATTTT. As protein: CAISEPGLAVSTDTQYF.

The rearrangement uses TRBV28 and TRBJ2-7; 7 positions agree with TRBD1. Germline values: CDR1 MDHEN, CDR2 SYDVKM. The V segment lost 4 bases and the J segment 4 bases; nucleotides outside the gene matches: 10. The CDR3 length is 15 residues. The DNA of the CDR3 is TGTGCCAGCAGTTGGCCCAGGGGGACACTGTACGAGCAGTACTTC. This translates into CASSWPRGTLYEQYF.

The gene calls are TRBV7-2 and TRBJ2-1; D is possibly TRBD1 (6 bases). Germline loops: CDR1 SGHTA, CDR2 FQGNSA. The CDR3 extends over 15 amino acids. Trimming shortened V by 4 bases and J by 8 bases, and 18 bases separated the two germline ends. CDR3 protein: CASSSRGSVVDEQFF. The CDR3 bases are TGTGCCAGCAGCTCCAGGGGCTCAGTGGTCGATGAGCAGTTCTTC. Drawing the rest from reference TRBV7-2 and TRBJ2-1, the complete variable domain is GAGVSQSPSNKVTEKGKDVELRCDPISGHTALYWYRQSLGQGLEFLIYFQGNSAPDKSGLPSDRFSAERTGGSVSTLTIQRTQQEDSAVYLCASSSRGSVVDEQFFGPGTRLTVL.

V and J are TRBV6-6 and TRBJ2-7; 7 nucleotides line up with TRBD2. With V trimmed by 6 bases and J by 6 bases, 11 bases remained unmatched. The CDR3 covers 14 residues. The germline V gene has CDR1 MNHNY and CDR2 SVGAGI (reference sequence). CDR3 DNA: TGTGCCAGCAGGCTCGAATTTACTAGCGCCGAGCAGTACTTC. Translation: CASRLEFTSAEQYF.

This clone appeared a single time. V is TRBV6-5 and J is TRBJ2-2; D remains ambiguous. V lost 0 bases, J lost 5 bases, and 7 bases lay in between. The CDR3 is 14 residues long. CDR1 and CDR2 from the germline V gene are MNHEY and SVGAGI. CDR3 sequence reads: CASSYSVGTGELFF. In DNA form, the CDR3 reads TGTGCCAGCAGTTACTCAGTGGGAACCGGGGAGCTGTTTTTT.

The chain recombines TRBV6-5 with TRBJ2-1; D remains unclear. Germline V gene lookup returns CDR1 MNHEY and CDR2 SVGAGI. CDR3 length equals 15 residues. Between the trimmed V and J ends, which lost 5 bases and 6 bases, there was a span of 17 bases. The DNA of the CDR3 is TGTGCCAGCAGTAACCTACCCGACCTATCCAATGAGCAGTTCTTC. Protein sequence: CASSNLPDLSNEQFF.

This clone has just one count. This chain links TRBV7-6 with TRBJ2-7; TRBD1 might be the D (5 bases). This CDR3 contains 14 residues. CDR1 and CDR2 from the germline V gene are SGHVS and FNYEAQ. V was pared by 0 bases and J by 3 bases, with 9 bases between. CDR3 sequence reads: CASSLAGVDYEQYF. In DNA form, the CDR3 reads TGTGCCAGCAGCTTAGCAGGGGTAGACTACGAGCAGTACTTC.

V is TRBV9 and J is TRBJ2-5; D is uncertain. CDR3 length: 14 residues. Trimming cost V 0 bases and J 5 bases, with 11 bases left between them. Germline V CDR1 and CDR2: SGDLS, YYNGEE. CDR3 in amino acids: CASSVELAEETQYF. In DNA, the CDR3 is TGTGCCAGCAGCGTAGAGTTGGCGGAGGAGACCCAGTACTTC.

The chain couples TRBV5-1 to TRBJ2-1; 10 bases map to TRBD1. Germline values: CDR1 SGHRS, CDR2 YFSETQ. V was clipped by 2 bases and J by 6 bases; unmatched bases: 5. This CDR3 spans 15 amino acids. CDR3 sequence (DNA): TGCGCCAGCAGCTTTGGACAGGGGGACTCCAATGAGCAGTTCTTC. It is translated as CASSFGQGDSNEQFF.

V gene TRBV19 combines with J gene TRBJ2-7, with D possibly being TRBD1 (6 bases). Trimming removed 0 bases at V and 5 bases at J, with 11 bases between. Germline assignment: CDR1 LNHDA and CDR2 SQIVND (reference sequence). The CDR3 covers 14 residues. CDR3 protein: CASSIESQGDEQYF. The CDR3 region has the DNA TGTGCCAGTAGTATAGAATCACAGGGCGACGAGCAGTACTTC.

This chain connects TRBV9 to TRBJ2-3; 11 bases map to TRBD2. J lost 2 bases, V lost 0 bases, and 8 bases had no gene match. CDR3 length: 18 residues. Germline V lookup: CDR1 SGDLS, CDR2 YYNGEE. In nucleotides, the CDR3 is TGTGCCAGCAGCGTAGCCTCGACTAGCGGGACCATCACAGATACGCAGTATTTT. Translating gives CASSVASTSGTITDTQYF.

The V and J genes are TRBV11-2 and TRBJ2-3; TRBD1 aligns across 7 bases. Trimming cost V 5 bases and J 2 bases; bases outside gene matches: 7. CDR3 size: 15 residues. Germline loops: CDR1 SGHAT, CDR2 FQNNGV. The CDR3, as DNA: TGTGCCAGCAGCCGCACCGGGACAGCCACAGATACGCAGTATTTT. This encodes CASSRTGTATDTQYF.

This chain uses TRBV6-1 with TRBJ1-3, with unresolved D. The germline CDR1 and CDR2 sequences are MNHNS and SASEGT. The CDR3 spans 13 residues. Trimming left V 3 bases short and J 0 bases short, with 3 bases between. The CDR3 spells CASSDISGNTIYF. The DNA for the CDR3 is TGTGCCAGCAGTGACATCTCTGGAAACACCATATATTTT.